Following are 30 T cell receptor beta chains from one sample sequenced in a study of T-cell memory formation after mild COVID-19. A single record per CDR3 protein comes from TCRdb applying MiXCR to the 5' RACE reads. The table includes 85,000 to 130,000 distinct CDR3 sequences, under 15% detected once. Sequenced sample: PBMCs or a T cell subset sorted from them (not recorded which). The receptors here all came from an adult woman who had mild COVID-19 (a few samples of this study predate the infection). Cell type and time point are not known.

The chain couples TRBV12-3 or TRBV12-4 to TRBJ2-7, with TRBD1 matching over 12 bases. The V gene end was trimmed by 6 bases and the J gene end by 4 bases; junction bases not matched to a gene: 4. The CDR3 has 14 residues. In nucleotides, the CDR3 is TGTGCCAGCAGGGGACAGGGGGCGAGTTACGAGCAGTACTTC. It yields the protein CASRGQGASYEQYF.

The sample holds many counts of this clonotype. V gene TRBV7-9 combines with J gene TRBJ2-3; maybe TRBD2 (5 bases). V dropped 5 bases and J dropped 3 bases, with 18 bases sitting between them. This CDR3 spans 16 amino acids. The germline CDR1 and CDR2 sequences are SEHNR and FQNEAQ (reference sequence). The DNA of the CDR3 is TGTGCCAGCAGCCAAGGCGGGCTACTGAGTACAGATACGCAGTATTTT. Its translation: CASSQGGLLSTDTQYF.

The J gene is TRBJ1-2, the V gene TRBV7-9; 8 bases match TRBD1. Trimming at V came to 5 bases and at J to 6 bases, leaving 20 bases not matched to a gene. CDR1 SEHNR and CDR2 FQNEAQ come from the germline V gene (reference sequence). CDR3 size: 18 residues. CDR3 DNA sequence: TGTGCCAGCAGCCCCGCGAGTGCGGACAGGGCGTTCGAGGATGGCTACACCTTC. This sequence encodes CASSPASADRAFEDGYTF.

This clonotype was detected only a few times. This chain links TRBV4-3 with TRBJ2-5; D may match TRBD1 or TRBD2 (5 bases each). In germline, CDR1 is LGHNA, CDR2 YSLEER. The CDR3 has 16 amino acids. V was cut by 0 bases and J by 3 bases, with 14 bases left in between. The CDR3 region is CASSQDYRDAKETQYF. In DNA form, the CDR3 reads TGCGCCAGCAGCCAAGACTACCGGGACGCCAAAGAGACCCAGTACTTC.

DNA for the CDR3: TGCGCCAGCAGCCAAGATTGGGCTAGCGGTTATTCTTCCTACGAGCAGTACTTC. Encoded protein: CASSQDWASGYSSYEQYF. This chain connects TRBV4-3 to TRBJ2-7; the match to TRBD2 covers 7 bases. With 0 bases clipped from V and 1 base from J, the junction kept 12 bases outside the gene matches. CDR3 size: 18 residues. Germline assignment: CDR1 LGHNA and CDR2 YSLEER.

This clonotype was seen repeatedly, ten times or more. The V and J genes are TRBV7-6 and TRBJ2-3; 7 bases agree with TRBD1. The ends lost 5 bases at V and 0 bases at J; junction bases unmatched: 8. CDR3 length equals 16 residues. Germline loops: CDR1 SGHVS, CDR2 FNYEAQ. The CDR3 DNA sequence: TGTGCCAGCAGCCCATCGACAGGGCGAAGCACAGATACGCAGTATTTT. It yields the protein CASSPSTGRSTDTQYF.

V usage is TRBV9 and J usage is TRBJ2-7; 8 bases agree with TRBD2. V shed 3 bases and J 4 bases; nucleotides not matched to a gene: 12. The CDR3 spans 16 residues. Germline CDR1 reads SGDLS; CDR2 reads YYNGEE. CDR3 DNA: TGTGCCAGCAGCGCCGCTGCGGGACTAGGTCTTTACGAGCAGTACTTC. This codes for CASSAAAGLGLYEQYF.

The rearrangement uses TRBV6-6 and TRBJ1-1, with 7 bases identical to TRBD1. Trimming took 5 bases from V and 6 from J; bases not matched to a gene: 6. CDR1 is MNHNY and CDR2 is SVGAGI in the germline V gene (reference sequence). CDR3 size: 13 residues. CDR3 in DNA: TGTGCCAGCAGTCCGCAGCAGGGGGCTGAAGCTTTCTTT. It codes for CASSPQQGAEAFF.

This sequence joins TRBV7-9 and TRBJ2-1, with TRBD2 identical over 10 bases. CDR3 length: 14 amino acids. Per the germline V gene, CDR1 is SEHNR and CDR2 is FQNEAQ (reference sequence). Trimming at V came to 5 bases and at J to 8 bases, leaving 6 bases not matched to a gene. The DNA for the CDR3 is TGTGCCAGCAGCCCGCTAGCGGGGGCCGATGAGCAGTTCTTC. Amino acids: CASSPLAGADEQFF.

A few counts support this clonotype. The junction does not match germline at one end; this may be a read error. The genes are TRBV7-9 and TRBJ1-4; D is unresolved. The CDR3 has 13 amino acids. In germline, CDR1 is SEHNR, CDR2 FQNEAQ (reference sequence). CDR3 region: CASSLAANEKLFF. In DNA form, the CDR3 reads TGTGCCAGCAGCCTAGCGGCGAATGAAAAACTGTTTTTT.

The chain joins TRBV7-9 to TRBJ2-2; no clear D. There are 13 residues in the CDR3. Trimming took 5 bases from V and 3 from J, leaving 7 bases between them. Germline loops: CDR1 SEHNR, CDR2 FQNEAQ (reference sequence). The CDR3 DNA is TGTGCCAGCAGCCCCATTTACACCGGGGAGCTGTTTTTT. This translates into CASSPIYTGELFF.

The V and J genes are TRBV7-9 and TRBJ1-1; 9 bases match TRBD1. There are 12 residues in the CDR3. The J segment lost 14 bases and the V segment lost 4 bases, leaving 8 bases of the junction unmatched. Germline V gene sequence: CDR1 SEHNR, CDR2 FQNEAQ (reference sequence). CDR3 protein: CASSWGTGLQFF. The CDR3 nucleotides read TGTGCCAGCAGCTGGGGGACAGGGTTACAGTTCTTT.

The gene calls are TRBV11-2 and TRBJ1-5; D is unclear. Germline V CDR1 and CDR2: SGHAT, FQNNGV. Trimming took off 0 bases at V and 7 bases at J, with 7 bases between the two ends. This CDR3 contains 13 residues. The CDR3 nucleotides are TGTGCCAGCAGCTTAGAAGGGATCCAGCCCCAGCATTTT. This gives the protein CASSLEGIQPQHF. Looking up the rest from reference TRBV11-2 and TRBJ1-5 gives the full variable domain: EAGVAQSPRYKIIEKRQSVAFWCNPISGHATLYWYQQILGQGPKLLIQFQNNGVVDDSQLPKDRFSAERLKGVDSTLKIQPAKLEDSAVYLCASSLEGIQPQHFGDGTRLSIL.

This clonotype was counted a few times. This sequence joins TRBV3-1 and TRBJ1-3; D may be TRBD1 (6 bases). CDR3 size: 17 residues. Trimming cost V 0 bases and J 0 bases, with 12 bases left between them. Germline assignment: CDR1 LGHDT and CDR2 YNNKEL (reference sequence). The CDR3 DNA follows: TGTGCCAGCAGCCAAGAGGGGGCAGAAGTCTCTGGAAACACCATATATTTT. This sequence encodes CASSQEGAEVSGNTIYF. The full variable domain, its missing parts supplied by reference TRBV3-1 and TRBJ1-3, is DTAVSQTPKYLVTQMGNDKSIKCEQNLGHDTMYWYKQDSKKFLKIMFSYNNKELIINETVPNRFSPKSPDKAHLNLHINSLELGDSAVYFCASSQEGAEVSGNTIYFGEGSWLTVV.

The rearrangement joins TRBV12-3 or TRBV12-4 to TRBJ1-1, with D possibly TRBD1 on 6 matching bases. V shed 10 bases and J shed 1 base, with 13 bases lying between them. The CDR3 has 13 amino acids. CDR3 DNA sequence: TGTGCCACCGAGGACAGACCGAACACTGAAGCTTTCTTT. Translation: CATEDRPNTEAFF.

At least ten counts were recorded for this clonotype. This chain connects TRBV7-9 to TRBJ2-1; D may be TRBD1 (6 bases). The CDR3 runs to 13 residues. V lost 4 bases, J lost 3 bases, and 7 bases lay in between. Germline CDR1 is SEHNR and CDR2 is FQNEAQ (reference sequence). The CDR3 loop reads CASSSTGYNEQFF. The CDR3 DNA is TGTGCCAGCAGCTCGACAGGCTACAATGAGCAGTTCTTC.

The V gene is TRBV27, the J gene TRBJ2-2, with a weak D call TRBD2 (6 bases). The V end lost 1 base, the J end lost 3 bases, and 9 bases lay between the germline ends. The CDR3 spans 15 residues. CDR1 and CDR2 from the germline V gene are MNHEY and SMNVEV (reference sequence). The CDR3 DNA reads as TGTGCCAGCAGTTTATACGGGGAGGACACCGGGGAGCTGTTTTTT. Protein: CASSLYGEDTGELFF.

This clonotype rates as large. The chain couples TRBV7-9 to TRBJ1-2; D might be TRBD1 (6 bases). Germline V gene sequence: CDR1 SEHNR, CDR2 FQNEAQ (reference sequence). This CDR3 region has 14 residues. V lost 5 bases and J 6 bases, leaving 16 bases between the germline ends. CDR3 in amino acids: CASSLTGLRDGYTF. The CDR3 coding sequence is TGTGCCAGCAGCCTCACAGGGCTAAGGGATGGCTACACCTTC. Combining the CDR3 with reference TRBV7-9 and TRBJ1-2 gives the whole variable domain DTGVSQNPRHKITKRGQNVTFRCDPISEHNRLYWYRQTLGQGPEFLTYFQNEAQLEKSRLLSDRFSAERPKGSFSTLEIQRTEQGDSAMYLCASSLTGLRDGYTFGSGTRLTVV.

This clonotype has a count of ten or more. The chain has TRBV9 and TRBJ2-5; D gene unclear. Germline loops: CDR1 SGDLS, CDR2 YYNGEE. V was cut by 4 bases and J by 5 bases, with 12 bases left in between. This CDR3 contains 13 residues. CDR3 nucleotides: TGTGCCAGCAGCTCTTCGGGTACGGAGACCCAGTACTTC. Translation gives CASSSSGTETQYF. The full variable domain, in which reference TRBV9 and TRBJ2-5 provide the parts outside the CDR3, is DSGVTQTPKHLITATGQRVTLRCSPRSGDLSVYWYQQSLDQGLQFLIQYYNGEERAKGNILERFSAQQFPDLHSELNLSSLELGDSALYFCASSSSGTETQYFGPGTRLLVL.

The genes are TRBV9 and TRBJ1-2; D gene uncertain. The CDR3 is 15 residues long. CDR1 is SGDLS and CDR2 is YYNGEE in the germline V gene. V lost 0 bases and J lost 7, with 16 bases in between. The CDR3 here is CASSVGGSTSGGYTF. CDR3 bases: TGTGCCAGCAGCGTAGGCGGCAGCACTTCGGGTGGCTACACCTTC.

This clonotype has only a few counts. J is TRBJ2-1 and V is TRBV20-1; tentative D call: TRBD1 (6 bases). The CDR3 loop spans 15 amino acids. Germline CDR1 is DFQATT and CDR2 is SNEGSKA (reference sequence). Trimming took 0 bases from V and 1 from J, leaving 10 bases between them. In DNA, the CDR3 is TGCAGTGCTAGAGATCGAACAGGGTCCTACAATGAGCAGTTCTTC. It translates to CSARDRTGSYNEQFF.

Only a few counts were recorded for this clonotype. The CDR3 loop is CASSDTRQGGWQETQYF. The CDR3 coding sequence is TGTGCCAGCTCAGATACGAGACAGGGTGGTTGGCAAGAGACCCAGTACTTC. The genes are TRBV18 and TRBJ2-5, with 7 positions matching TRBD1. CDR1 and CDR2 from the germline V gene are KGHSH and LQKENI. With 5 bases clipped from V and 2 bases from J, the junction kept 14 bases outside the gene matches. This CDR3 contains 17 residues.

CDR3 in DNA: TGCGCCAGCAGCCCCGGACTAGAAGGTCCCTACGAGCAGTACTTC. Its protein is CASSPGLEGPYEQYF. The rearrangement uses TRBV5-1 and TRBJ2-7; 7 bases align to TRBD2. Germline V lookup: CDR1 SGHRS, CDR2 YFSETQ. J was trimmed by 2 bases and V by 4 bases; bases with no gene match: 9. This CDR3 comprises 15 residues.

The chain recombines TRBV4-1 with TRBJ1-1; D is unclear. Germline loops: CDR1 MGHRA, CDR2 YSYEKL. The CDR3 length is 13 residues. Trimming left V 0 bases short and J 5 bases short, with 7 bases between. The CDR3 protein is CASSQDFRTEAFF. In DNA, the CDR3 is TGCGCCAGCAGCCAAGACTTCCGTACTGAAGCTTTCTTT.

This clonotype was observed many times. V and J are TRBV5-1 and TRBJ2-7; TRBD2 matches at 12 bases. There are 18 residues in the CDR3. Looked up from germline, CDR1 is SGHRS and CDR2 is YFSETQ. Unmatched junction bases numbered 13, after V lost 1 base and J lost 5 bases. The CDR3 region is CASSLYGSLRLAGDEQYF. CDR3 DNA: TGCGCCAGCAGCTTGTATGGCTCTCTAAGACTAGCGGGAGACGAGCAGTACTTC.

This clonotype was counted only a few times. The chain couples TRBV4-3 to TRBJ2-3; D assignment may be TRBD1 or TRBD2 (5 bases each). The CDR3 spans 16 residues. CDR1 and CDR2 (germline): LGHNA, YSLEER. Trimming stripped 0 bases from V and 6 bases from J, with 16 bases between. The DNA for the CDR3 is TGCGCCAGCAGCCAAGACTGGGGACGGCCAGGTGATACGCAGTATTTT. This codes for CASSQDWGRPGDTQYF.

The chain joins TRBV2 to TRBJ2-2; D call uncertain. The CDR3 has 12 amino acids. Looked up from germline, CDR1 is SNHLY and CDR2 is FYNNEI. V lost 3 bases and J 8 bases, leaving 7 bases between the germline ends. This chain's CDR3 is CASSDIGGELFF. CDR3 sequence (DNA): TGTGCCAGCAGTGATATAGGGGGGGAGCTGTTTTTT.

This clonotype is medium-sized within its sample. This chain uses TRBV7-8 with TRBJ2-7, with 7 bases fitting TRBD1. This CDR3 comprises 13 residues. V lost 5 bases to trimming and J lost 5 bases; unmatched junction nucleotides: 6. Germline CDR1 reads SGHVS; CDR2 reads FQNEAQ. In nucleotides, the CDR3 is TGTGCCAGCAGCCCCGGGACAGCCGACGAGCAGTACTTC. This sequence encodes CASSPGTADEQYF.

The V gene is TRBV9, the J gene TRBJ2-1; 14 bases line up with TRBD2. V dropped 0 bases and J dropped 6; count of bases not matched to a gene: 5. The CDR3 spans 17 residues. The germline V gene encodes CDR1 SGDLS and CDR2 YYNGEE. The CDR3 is CASSVVGGLAGANEQFF. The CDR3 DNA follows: TGTGCCAGCAGCGTAGTTGGGGGACTAGCGGGAGCCAATGAGCAGTTCTTC. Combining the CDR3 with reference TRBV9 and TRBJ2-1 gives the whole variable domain DSGVTQTPKHLITATGQRVTLRCSPRSGDLSVYWYQQSLDQGLQFLIQYYNGEERAKGNILERFSAQQFPDLHSELNLSSLELGDSALYFCASSVVGGLAGANEQFFGPGTRLTVL.

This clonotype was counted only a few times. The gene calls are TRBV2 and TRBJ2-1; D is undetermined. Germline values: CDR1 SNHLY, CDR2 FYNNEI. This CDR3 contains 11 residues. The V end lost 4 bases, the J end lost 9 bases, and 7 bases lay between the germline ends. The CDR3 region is CASSGHPEQFF. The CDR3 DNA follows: TGTGCCAGCAGTGGACACCCTGAGCAGTTCTTC.